Each of the 28 T cell receptor beta chains below was sequenced from the same sample in a study of vaccination and CD4 T cells after COVID-19. The Oncomine TCR Beta short-read assay was applied to DNA of cultured CD4+ T cells. TCRdb processed the PCR reads anew with MiXCR; each CDR3 protein has one entry. The repertoire holds 20,000 to 25,000 distinct CDR3 sequences, with around 43% as singletons. These receptors have no known antigen. Treatment here: roughly 10-day PBMC culture with coronavirus spike peptide pools or control peptides (ViraFEST assay). Sequencing used CD4+ T cells from blood, cultured in vitro. Receptors were obtained from a human donor who had recovered from COVID-19.

The rearrangement links TRBV7-3 to TRBJ1-2; a weak D match, TRBD1 (6 bases). The V and J ends lost 4 bases and 1 base respectively, with 13 bases between them. Germline lookup yields CDR1 SGHTA and CDR2 FQGTGA. This CDR3 region has 15 residues. In nucleotides, the CDR3 is TGTGCCAGCAGCTCACCGTCACAGGGTAACTATGGCTACACCTTC. It encodes CASSSPSQGNYGYTF.

This clonotype was seen only a few times. The J gene is TRBJ2-1, the V gene TRBV20-1; D is possibly TRBD2 (11 bases). The CDR3 has 14 residues. Germline V gives CDR1 DFQATT, CDR2 SNEGSKA (reference sequence). V was cut by 5 bases and J by 10 bases, with 21 bases left in between. The CDR3 nucleotides are TGCAGTGCTTGGGGACAGGGGACTAGCGGAGAGCAGTTCTTC. It encodes CSAWGQGTSGEQFF.

The chain's CDR3 is CASSPWANRDGDGYGYTF. Here the CDR3 DNA reads TGTGCCAGCAGCCCATGGGCCAACAGGGACGGGGACGGCTATGGCTACACCTTC. The J gene is TRBJ1-2, the V gene TRBV7-9, with D possibly matching TRBD1 (6 bases). CDR3 length: 18 amino acids. Germline V gene lookup returns CDR1 SEHNR and CDR2 FQNEAQ (reference sequence). Trimming cost V 5 bases and J 4 bases, with 26 bases left between them.

The rearrangement joins TRBV20-1 to TRBJ1-6; D not certain. The length of the CDR3 is 14 residues. Trimming removed 3 bases from V and 4 bases from J, with 10 bases in between. Looked up from germline, CDR1 is DFQATT and CDR2 is SNEGSKA (reference sequence). The CDR3 spells CSASADAYNSPLHF. CDR3 sequence (DNA): TGCAGTGCTAGTGCGGACGCTTATAATTCACCCCTCCACTTT.

This chain connects TRBV7-2 to TRBJ2-2, with D possibly TRBD2 on 5 matching bases. The V end was cut by 5 bases, the J end by 6 bases, with 7 bases between. The V gene's germline CDR1 is SGHTA and CDR2 FQGNSA. CDR3 length: 12 residues. The CDR3: CASSLGAGELFF. CDR3 DNA: TGTGCCAGCAGCCTCGGGGCCGGGGAGCTGTTTTTT.

The J gene is TRBJ1-5, the V gene TRBV10-3; TRBD1 agrees at 12 bases. Germline CDR1 and CDR2: ENHRY and SYGVKD. Unmatched junction bases numbered 6, after V lost 0 bases and J lost 3 bases. CDR3 length equals 18 residues. CDR3: CAISESLRGQGANQPQHF. DNA of the CDR3: TGTGCCATCAGTGAGTCTCTACGGGGACAGGGGGCCAATCAGCCCCAGCATTTT.

The chain employs TRBV6-1 and TRBJ2-4; no firm D call. Germline V lookup: CDR1 MNHNS, CDR2 SASEGT. Trimming took 0 bases from V and 0 from J, leaving 9 bases between them. This CDR3 has 16 amino acids. The CDR3 DNA follows: TGTGCCAGCAGTGAAGCGCAAGTTGGAGCCAAAAACATTCAGTACTTC. The encoded protein is CASSEAQVGAKNIQYF.

This clonotype has a handful of counts. The chain has TRBV20-1 and TRBJ2-2, with D perhaps matching TRBD2 (7 bases). The CDR3 is 15 amino acids. The V gene's germline CDR1 is DFQATT and CDR2 SNEGSKA (reference sequence). V dropped 7 bases and J dropped 6 bases, with 21 bases sitting between them. The DNA of the CDR3 is TGCAGTGTAAAGGGGGGCGGGAGAAGGGCCGGGGAGCTGTTTTTT. Protein sequence: CSVKGGGRRAGELFF.

The gene calls are TRBV5-1 and TRBJ2-5, with TRBD2 matching 7 bases. After removal of 4 bases from V and 2 bases from J, the junction contained 2 bases not matched to a gene. The CDR3 consists of 13 residues. Germline V CDR1 and CDR2: SGHRS, YFSETQ. The CDR3 bases are TGCGCCAGCAGCCCGGGGGGTCAAGAGACCCAGTACTTC. Its protein product is CASSPGGQETQYF.

CDR3 nucleotide sequence: TGCAGTGCAAGGAGGTATAGGGGGATCTACGAGCAGTACTTC. It specifies CSARRYRGIYEQYF. This chain connects TRBV20-1 to TRBJ2-7, with D perhaps matching TRBD1 (6 bases). This CDR3 has 14 residues. V was clipped by 6 bases and J by 3 bases, with 18 bases between them. The germline gives CDR1 DFQATT, CDR2 SNEGSKA (reference sequence).

For the CDR3, the DNA is TGTGCCACCAGCAGCGGGTCCCCCGACGGGCGGGAGCAGTACTTC. Residues: CATSSGSPDGREQYF. This chain links TRBV15 with TRBJ2-1; D is uncertain. The last part of the DNA fits TRBJ2-7 better; the J call may be wrong. Germline V gives CDR1 LNHNV, CDR2 YYDKDF (reference sequence). This CDR3 spans 15 amino acids.

V is TRBV19 and J is TRBJ2-3; TRBD2 agrees at 7 bases. The length of the CDR3 is 15 residues. V lost 3 bases to trimming and J lost 3 bases; unmatched junction nucleotides: 6. Germline V gene lookup returns CDR1 LNHDA and CDR2 SQIVND (reference sequence). DNA for the CDR3: TGTGCCAGTAGTATCCGCGGGAGTGGGACAGATACGCAGTATTTT. It yields the protein CASSIRGSGTDTQYF. The variable domain in full, with the rest retrieved from reference TRBV19 and TRBJ2-3, is DGGITQSPKYLFRKEGQNVTLSCEQNLNHDAMYWYRQDPGQGLRLIYYSQIVNDFQKGDIAEGYSVSREKKESFPLTVTSAQKNPTAFYLCASSIRGSGTDTQYFGPGTRLTVL.

The rearrangement links TRBV6-1 to TRBJ2-1; TRBD1 agrees at 9 bases. The CDR3 spans 15 residues. With 2 bases clipped from V and 5 bases from J, the junction kept 4 bases outside the gene matches. Per the germline V gene, CDR1 is MNHNS and CDR2 is SASEGT. The CDR3 is CASSERRTGDNEQFF. The CDR3 DNA follows: TGTGCCAGCAGTGAACGTAGGACAGGGGACAATGAGCAGTTCTTC.

There are a few counts of this clonotype. The rearrangement joins TRBV6-1 to TRBJ2-5; D gene unclear. This CDR3 spans 14 amino acids. Germline CDR1 reads MNHNS; CDR2 reads SASEGT. V lost 5 bases and J 1 base, leaving 11 bases between the germline ends. The CDR3 region is CASSLRTGQETQYF. The DNA of the CDR3 is TGTGCCAGCAGTCTTAGGACGGGCCAAGAGACCCAGTACTTC.

This clonotype ranks as large (0.1 to 1%). The chain employs TRBV19 and TRBJ2-5; D ambiguous. Trimming stripped 3 bases from V and 2 bases from J, with 13 bases between. This CDR3 is built from 15 residues. CDR1 is LNHDA and CDR2 is SQIVND in the germline V gene (reference sequence). CDR3 sequence: CASSITSVAQETQYF. DNA for the CDR3: TGTGCCAGTAGTATCACTTCAGTGGCGCAAGAGACCCAGTACTTC.

This sequence joins TRBV6-5 and TRBJ1-4; D not resolved. Germline V CDR1 and CDR2: MNHEY, SVGAGI. The V gene lost 0 bases and the J gene lost 8 bases, with 16 bases spanning the gap. The CDR3 runs 16 residues. Here the CDR3 reads CASSYSRNLGGEKLFF. The CDR3 DNA reads as TGTGCCAGCAGTTACTCAAGGAACCTCGGAGGGGAAAAACTGTTTTTT.

This clonotype was detected only a few times. This sequence joins TRBV5-6 and TRBJ2-3; 9 nucleotides agree with TRBD2. Germline V gene data show CDR1 as SGHDT and CDR2 as YYEEEE. Losses at the gene ends were 4 bases for V and 1 base for J; bases not matched to a gene: 10. This CDR3 is built from 17 residues. This CDR3 reads CASSRNLIAGGTDTQYF. The CDR3 DNA reads TGTGCCAGCAGCCGAAATCTTATAGCGGGAGGCACAGATACGCAGTATTTT.

This chain uses TRBV20-1 with TRBJ2-5; a possible D gene is TRBD1 (6 bases). The CDR3 is made up of 13 amino acids. Germline V CDR1 and CDR2: DFQATT, SNEGSKA (reference sequence). Trimming left V 2 bases short and J 3 bases short, with 10 bases between. The CDR3 coding sequence is TGCAGTGCTAGATACAGGGCCGAAGAGACCCAGTACTTC. It encodes CSARYRAEETQYF.

This chain uses TRBV25-1 with TRBJ1-6; 8 positions match TRBD1. The germline gives CDR1 MGHDK, CDR2 SYGVNS. With V trimmed by 4 bases and J by 9 bases, 5 bases remained unmatched. The CDR3 extends over 14 amino acids. The DNA of the CDR3 is TGTGCCAGCAGTGCGACAGGGGTGAGTTCACCCCTCCACTTT. Translation gives CASSATGVSSPLHF.

The chain carries TRBV12-3 or TRBV12-4 and TRBJ1-1; a possible D gene is TRBD1 (5 bases). The CDR3 has 13 residues. Trimming removed 7 bases from V and 1 base from J, with 10 bases in between. DNA for the CDR3: TGTGCCAGCACCCAGACAGAGAACACTGAAGCTTTCTTT. The encoded protein is CASTQTENTEAFF.

The chain joins TRBV19 to TRBJ1-1; D is unresolved. The CDR3 has 13 amino acids. Trimming took off 6 bases at V and 0 bases at J, with 8 bases between the two ends. From germline, CDR1 is LNHDA and CDR2 SQIVND (reference sequence). CDR3 DNA sequence: TGTGCCAGTAGCGAGCGTTTGAACACTGAAGCTTTCTTT. Translated: CASSERLNTEAFF.

The V call is TRBV20-1, the J call TRBJ2-3; 8 nucleotides align to TRBD2. Looked up from germline, CDR1 is DFQATT and CDR2 is SNEGSKA (reference sequence). V lost 3 bases, J lost 3 bases, and 8 bases stayed unmatched. This CDR3 region has 15 residues. The CDR3 DNA follows: TGCAGTGCTAGGGACAGCGGGAGAGGTACAGATACGCAGTATTTT. This encodes CSARDSGRGTDTQYF.

This clonotype was recorded a few times. The chain joins TRBV4-1 to TRBJ2-2, with unresolved D. The V gene's germline CDR1 is MGHRA and CDR2 YSYEKL. Trimming cost V 1 base and J 6 bases, with 9 bases left between them. The CDR3 is 14 amino acids. The CDR3 DNA reads TGCGCCAGCAGCCAAGTTGGCCTTGCCGGGGAGCTGTTTTTT. Translated: CASSQVGLAGELFF.

The genes are TRBV5-1 and TRBJ2-1; the D call may be TRBD1 or TRBD2 (5 bases each). CDR3 length: 14 residues. V lost 4 bases to trimming and J lost 2 bases, with 10 bases between them. The germline CDR1 and CDR2 sequences are SGHRS and YFSETQ. CDR3 loop: CASSGGPAYNEQFF. The CDR3 DNA reads TGCGCCAGCAGCGGGGGACCGGCCTACAATGAGCAGTTCTTC.

This chain uses TRBV7-8 with TRBJ2-5; D uncertain. Germline V CDR1 and CDR2: SGHVS, FQNEAQ. The CDR3 is 15 residues long. V lost 5 bases and J lost 1, with 14 bases in between. The CDR3 here is CASSRQRPIQETQYF. The CDR3 DNA is TGTGCCAGCAGCCGGCAGAGACCCATCCAAGAGACCCAGTACTTC.

The table lists this clonotype with a few counts. The chain couples TRBV5-8 to TRBJ1-5, with D possibly matching TRBD1 (6 bases). This CDR3 has 16 amino acids. V was clipped by 6 bases and J by 4 bases, with 20 bases between them. CDR1 is SGHTS and CDR2 is YDEGEE in the germline V gene. This chain's CDR3 is CASTDTGTFSNQPQHF. The CDR3 nucleotides read TGTGCCAGCACCGACACAGGGACGTTTAGTAATCAGCCCCAGCATTTT.

This clonotype was seen more than once but under ten times. The V gene is TRBV6-2 or TRBV6-3, the J gene TRBJ2-7; 7 bases are shared with TRBD1. CDR3 length equals 14 residues. Germline CDR1 MNHEY, CDR2 SVGEGT. After removal of 6 bases from V and 3 bases from J, the junction contained 8 bases not matched to a gene. Here the CDR3 reads CASRYRDSIYEQYF. The CDR3 DNA is TGTGCCAGCAGATACCGGGACAGCATCTACGAGCAGTACTTC.

This sequence joins TRBV19 and TRBJ2-1; 14 nucleotides align to TRBD2. V lost 4 bases to trimming and J lost 6 bases; unmatched junction nucleotides: 5. The CDR3 is made up of 16 amino acids. Germline lookup yields CDR1 LNHDA and CDR2 SQIVND (reference sequence). The CDR3 loop reads CASSRGLAGDVNEQFF. CDR3 sequence (DNA): TGTGCCAGTAGTAGGGGACTAGCGGGGGACGTCAATGAGCAGTTCTTC.